This T cell receptor beta chain was sequenced during a study of T cell changes during pregnancy in multiple sclerosis (dated by TCRdb to about 2019). With respect to the entire study: The study examined how the T cell repertoire changed over the course of pregnancy in women with multiple sclerosis.

The germline V gene yields MNHNS for CDR1 and SASEGT for CDR2. V loses 6 bases of germline sequence and J loses 1 base, and the interval between the two ends is 13 bases. Measured from the cysteine to the phenylalanine, the CDR3 is 15 residues long. Here the CDR3 DNA is all that survives: 45 bases in frame from base 1. Turning to this clone: Its antigen has not been determined. No much larger clone is present one base from it, and per-base qualities are unavailable.

Library preparation was by the immunoSEQ multiplex PCR assay. The source is immuneACCESS, and TCRdb retained only in-frame sequences with V and J called. Part of the clones is not carried over; for the studies checked, unresolved V genes explain less than half of this, and the remainder is unexplained. The sample table lists tens of thousands of clones, just over 90% of them with a count of one. 2% to 2.5% of the sample rests with the top ten. The material was peripheral blood, obtained in the first trimester of pregnancy. The V and J segments used are TRBV6-1 and TRBJ1-5, with no reliable assignment of the D segment. This TCR was recovered from a female donor in good health, enrolled as a control in a pregnancy study. The CDR3 amino acid sequence is: CASRTFRESNQPQHF. The nucleotide sequence reads as follows: TGTGCCAGCAGAACTTTCCGGGAGAGCAATCAGCCCCAGCATTTT.